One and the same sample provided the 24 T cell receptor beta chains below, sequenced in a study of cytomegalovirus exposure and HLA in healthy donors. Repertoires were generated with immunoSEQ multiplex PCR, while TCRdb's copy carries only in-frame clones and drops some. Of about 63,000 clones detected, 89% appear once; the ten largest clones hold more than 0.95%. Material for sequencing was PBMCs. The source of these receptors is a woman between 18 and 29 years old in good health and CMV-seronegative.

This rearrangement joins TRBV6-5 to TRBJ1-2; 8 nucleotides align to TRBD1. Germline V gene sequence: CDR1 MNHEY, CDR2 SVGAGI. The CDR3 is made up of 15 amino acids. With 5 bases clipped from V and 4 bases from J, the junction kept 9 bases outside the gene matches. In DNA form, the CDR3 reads TGTGCCAGCAGTCAGCGACAGGGGTTTCTCTATGGCTACACCTTC. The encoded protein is CASSQRQGFLYGYTF.

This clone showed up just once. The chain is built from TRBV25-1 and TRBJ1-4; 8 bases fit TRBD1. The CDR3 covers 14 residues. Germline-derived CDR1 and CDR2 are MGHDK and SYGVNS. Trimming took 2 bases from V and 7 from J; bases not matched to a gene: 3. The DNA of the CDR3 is TGTGCCAGCAGTGAACCAGGGGGCGGTGAAAAACTGTTTTTT. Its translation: CASSEPGGGEKLFF.

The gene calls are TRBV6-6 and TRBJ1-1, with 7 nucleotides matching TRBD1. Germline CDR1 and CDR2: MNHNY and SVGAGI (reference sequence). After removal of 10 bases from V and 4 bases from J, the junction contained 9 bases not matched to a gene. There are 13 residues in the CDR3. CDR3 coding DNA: TGTGCCATCCGAACAGGGGAGAGCACTGAAGCTTTCTTT. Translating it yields CAIRTGESTEAFF.

CDR3 in amino acids: CAIRQGTKGYGYTF. DNA for the CDR3: TGTGCCATCCGCCAGGGAACTAAGGGATATGGCTACACCTTC. The V call is TRBV6-5, the J call TRBJ1-2, with a possible D match to TRBD1 (5 bases). Between the trimmed V and J ends, which lost 10 bases and 5 bases, there was a span of 20 bases. This CDR3 spans 14 amino acids. Per the germline V gene, CDR1 is MNHEY and CDR2 is SVGAGI.

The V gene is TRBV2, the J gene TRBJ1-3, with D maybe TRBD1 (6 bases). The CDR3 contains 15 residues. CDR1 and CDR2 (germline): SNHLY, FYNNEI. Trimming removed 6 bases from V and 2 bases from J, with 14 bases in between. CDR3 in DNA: TGTGCCAGCAGCCACCCCCGGACAGCTGGAAACACCATATATTTT. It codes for CASSHPRTAGNTIYF.

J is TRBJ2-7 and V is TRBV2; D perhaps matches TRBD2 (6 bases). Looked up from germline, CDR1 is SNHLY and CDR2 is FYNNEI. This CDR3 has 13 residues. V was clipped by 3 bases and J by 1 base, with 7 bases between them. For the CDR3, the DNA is TGTGCCAGCAGTGATAGCGGATCCTACGAGCAGTACTTC. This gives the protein CASSDSGSYEQYF.

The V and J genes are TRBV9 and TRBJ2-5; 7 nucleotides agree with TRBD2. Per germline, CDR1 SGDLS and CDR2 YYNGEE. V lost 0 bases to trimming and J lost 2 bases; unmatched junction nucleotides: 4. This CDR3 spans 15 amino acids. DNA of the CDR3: TGTGCCAGCAGCGTAGGCGGGGGAGTACAAGAGACCCAGTACTTC. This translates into CASSVGGGVQETQYF.

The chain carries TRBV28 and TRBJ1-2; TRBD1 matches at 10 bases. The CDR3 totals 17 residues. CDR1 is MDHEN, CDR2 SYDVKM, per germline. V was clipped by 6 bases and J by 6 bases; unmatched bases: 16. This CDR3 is CASRGSSRDRGLDGYTF. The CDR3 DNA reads TGTGCCAGCAGGGGGAGTTCCCGGGACAGGGGATTGGATGGCTACACCTTC.

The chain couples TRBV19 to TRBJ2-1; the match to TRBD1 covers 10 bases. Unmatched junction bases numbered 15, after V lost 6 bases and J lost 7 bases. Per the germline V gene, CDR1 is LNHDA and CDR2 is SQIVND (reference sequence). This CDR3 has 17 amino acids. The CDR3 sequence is CASSIATTGGGWNEQFF. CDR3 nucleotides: TGTGCCAGTAGCATCGCGACGACAGGGGGCGGTTGGAATGAGCAGTTCTTC.

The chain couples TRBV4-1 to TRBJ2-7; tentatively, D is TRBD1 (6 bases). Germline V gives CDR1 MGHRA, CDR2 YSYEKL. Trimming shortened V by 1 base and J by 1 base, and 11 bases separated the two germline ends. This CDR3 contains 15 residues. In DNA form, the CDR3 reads TGCGCCAGCAGCCAAGTGGCCACAGGGTCCTACGAGCAGTACTTC. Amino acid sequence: CASSQVATGSYEQYF.

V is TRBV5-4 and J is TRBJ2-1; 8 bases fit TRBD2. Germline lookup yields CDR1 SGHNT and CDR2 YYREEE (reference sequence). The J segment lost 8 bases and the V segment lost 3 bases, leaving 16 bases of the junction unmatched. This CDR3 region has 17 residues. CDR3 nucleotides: TGTGCCAGCAGCTCCGTGGCAGCAGCGGGAGAAGCGGATGAGCAGTTCTTC. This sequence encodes CASSSVAAAGEADEQFF.

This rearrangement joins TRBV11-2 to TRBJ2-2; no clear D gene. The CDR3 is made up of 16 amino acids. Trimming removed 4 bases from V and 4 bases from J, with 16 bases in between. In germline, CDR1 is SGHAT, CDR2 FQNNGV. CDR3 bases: TGTGCCAGCAGCTCACCTGTTTTCAAGCCCACCGGGGAGCTGTTTTTT. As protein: CASSSPVFKPTGELFF.

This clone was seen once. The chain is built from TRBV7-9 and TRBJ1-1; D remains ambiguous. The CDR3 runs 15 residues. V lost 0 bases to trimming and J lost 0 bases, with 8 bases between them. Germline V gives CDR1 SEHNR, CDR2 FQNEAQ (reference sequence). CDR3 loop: CASSLAAGLNTEAFF. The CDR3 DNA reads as TGTGCCAGCAGCTTAGCGGCAGGATTGAACACTGAAGCTTTCTTT.

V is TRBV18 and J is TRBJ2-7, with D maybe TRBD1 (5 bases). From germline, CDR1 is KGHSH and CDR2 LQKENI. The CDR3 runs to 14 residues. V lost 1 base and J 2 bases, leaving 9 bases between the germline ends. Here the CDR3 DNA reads TGTGCCAGCTCACCACAGGGGCCAACCTACGAGCAGTACTTC. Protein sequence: CASSPQGPTYEQYF. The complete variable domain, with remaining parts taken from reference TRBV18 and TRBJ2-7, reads NAGVMQNPRHLVRRRGQEARLRCSPMKGHSHVYWYRQLPEEGLKFMVYLQKENIIDESGMPKERFSAEFPKEGPSILRIQQVVRGDSAAYFCASSPQGPTYEQYFGPGTRLTVT.

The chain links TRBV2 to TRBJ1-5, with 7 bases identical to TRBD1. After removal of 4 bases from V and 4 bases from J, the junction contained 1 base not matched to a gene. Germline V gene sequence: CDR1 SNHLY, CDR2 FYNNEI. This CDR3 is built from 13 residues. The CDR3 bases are TGTGCCAGCAGTGGACAGGGTAATCAGCCCCAGCATTTT. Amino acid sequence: CASSGQGNQPQHF.

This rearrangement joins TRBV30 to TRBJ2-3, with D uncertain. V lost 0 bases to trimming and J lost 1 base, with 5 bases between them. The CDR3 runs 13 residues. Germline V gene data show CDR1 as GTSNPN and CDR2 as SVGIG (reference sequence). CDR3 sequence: CAWSVLGTDTQYF. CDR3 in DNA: TGTGCCTGGAGTGTACTTGGCACAGATACGCAGTATTTT.

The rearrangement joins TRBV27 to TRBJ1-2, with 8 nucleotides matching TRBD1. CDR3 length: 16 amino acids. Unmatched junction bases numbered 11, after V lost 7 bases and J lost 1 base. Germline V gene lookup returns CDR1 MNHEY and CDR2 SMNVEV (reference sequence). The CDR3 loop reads CASNRTGTIINYGYTF. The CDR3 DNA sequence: TGTGCCAGCAATCGGACAGGGACGATCATTAACTATGGCTACACCTTC.

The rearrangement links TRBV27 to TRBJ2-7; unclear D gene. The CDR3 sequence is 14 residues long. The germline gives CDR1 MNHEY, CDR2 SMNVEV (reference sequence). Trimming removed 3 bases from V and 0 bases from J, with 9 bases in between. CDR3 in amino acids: CASSLKASSYEQYF. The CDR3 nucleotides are TGTGCCAGCAGTTTGAAAGCTAGCTCCTACGAGCAGTACTTC.

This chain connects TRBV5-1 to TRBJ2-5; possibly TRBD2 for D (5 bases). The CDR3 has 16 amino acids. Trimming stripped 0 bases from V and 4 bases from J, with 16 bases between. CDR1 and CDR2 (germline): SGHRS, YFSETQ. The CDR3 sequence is CASSLAVGPEAETQYF. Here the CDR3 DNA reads TGCGCCAGCAGCTTGGCCGTGGGCCCGGAGGCAGAGACCCAGTACTTC.

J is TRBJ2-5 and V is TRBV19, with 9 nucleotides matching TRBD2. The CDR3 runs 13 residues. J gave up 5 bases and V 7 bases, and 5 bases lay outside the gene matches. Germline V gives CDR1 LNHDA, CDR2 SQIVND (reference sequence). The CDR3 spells CASKLSGSETQYF. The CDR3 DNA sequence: TGTGCCAGTAAACTTAGCGGGAGTGAGACCCAGTACTTC.

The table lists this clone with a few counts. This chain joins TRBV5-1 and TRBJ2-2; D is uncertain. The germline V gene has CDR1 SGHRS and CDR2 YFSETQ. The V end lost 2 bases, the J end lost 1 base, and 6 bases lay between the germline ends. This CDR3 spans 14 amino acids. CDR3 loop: CASSFGLNTGELFF. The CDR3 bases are TGCGCCAGCAGCTTTGGCCTGAACACCGGGGAGCTGTTTTTT.

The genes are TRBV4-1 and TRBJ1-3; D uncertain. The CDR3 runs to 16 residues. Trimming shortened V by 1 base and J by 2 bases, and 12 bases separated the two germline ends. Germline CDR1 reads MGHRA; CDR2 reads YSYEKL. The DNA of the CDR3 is TGCGCCAGCAGCCAAGGCCCGGCTAGGACTGGAAACACCATATATTTT. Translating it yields CASSQGPARTGNTIYF.

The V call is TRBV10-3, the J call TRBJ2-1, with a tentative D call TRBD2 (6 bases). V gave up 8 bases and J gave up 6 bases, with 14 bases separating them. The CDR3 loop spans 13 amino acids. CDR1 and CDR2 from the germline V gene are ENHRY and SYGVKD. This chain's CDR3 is CAIGPGGRNEQFF. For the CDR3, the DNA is TGTGCCATCGGCCCCGGGGGTCGCAATGAGCAGTTCTTC.

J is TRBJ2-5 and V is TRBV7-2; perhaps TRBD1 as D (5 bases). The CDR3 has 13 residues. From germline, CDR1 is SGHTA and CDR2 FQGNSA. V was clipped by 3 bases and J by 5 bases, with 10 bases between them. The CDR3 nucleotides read TGTGCCAGCAGCTTCCAGGGTCAGGAGACCCAGTACTTC. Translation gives CASSFQGQETQYF.